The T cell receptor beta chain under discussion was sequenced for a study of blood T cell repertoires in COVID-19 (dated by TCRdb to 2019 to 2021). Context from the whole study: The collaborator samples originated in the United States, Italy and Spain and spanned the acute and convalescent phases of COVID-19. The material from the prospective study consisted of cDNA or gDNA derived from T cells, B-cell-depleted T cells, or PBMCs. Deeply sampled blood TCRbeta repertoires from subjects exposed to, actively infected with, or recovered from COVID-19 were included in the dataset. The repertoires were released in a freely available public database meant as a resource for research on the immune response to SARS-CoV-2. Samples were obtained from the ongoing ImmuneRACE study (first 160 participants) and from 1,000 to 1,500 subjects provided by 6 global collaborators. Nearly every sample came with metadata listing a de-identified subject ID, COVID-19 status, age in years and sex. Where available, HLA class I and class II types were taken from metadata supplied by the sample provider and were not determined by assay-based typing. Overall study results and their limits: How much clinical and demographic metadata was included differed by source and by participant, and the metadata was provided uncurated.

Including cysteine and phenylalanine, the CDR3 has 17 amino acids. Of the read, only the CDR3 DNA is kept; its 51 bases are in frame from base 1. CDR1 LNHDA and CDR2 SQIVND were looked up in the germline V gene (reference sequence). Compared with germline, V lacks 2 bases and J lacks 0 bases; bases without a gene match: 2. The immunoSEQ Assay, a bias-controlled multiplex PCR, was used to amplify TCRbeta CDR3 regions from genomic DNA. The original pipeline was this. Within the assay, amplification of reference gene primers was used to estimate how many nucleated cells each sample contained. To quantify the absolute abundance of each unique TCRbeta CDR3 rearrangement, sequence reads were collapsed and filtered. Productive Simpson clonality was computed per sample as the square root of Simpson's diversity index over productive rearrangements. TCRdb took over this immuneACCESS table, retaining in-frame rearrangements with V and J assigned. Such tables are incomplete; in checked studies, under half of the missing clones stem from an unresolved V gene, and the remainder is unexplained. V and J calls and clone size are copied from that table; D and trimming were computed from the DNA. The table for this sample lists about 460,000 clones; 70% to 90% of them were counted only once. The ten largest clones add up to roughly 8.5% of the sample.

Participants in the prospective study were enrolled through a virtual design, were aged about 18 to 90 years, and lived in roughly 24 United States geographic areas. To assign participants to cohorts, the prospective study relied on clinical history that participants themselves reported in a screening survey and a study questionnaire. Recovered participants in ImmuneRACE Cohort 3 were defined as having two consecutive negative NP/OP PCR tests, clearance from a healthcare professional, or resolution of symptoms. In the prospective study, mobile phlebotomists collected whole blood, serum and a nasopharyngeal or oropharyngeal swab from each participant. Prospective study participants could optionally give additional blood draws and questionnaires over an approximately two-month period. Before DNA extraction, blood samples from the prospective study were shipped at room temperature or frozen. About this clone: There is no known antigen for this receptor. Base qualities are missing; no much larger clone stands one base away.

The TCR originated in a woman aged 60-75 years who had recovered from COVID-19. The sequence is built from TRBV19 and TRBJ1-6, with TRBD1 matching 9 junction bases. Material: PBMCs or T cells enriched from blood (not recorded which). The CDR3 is CASSIKQGASYNSPLHF. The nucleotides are TGTGCCAGTAGTATAAAACAGGGGGCCTCCTATAATTCACCCCTCCACTTT.